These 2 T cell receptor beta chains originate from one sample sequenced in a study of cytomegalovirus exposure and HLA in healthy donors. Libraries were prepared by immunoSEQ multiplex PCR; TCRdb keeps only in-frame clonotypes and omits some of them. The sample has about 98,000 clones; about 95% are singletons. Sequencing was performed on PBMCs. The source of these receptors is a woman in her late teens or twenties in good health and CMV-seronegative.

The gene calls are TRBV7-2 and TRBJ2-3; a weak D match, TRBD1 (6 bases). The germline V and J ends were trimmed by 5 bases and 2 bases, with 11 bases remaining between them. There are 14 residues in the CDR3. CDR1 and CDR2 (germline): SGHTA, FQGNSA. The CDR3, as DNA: TGTGCCAGCAGCCAGGACAGAGACACAGATACGCAGTATTTT. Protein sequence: CASSQDRDTDTQYF. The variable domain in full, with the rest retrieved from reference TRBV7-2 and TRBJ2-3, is GAGVSQSPSNKVTEKGKDVELRCDPISGHTALYWYRQSLGQGLEFLIYFQGNSAPDKSGLPSDRFSAERTGGSVSTLTIQRTQQEDSAVYLCASSQDRDTDTQYFGPGTRLTVL.

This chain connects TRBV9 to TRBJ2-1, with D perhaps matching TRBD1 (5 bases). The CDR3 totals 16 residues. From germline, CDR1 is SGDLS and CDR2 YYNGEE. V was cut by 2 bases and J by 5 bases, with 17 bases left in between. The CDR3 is CASSVTAGLGNNEQFF. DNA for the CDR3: TGTGCCAGCAGCGTGACAGCCGGGTTGGGGAACAATGAGCAGTTCTTC.